The subject of this entry is one TCR beta chain. Its antigen is not identified. The CDR3 is 15 amino acids. Looked up from germline, CDR1 is SNHLY and CDR2 is FYNNEI. Germline trimming cut 4 bases from V and 5 bases from J; bases unmatched to any gene: 9. Treatment indicated: oral pan-JAK inhibitor, 5-10 mg twice daily. In each case, RNA was isolated and then reverse transcribed into cDNA as the sequencing template. Method: immunoSEQ multiplex PCR; TCRdb's copy keeps in-frame clones and lacks some. The table lists around 200,000 clones, roughly 53% of them singletons. The data were obtained in a study of CD8+ T cells in alopecia areata. Turning to the study itself: The investigators scored severity in treated patients by the percentage of affected scalp area.

Study results and limitations: Among the top 100, expanded CD8+ clones, as well as scalp clonality, were significantly decreased by tofacitinib.

The chain uses TRBV2 and TRBJ2-3; 7 nucleotides agree with TRBD1. The specimen comprised CD8+ T cells sorted from blood, sampled at week 24, from a patient treated with tofacitinib. The sequence was obtained from a human donor with alopecia areata. The CDR3 DNA reads TGTGCCAGCAGTGCACAGTACAGGGGTGGAGATACGCAGTATTTT. It translates to CASSAQYRGGDTQYF. Full variable domain (rest looked up from reference TRBV2 and TRBJ2-3): EPEVTQTPSHQVTQMGQEVILRCVPISNHLYFYWYRQILGQKVEFLVSFYNNEISEKSEIFDDQFSVERPDGSNFTLKIRSTKLEDSAMYFCASSAQYRGGDTQYFGPGTRLTVL.